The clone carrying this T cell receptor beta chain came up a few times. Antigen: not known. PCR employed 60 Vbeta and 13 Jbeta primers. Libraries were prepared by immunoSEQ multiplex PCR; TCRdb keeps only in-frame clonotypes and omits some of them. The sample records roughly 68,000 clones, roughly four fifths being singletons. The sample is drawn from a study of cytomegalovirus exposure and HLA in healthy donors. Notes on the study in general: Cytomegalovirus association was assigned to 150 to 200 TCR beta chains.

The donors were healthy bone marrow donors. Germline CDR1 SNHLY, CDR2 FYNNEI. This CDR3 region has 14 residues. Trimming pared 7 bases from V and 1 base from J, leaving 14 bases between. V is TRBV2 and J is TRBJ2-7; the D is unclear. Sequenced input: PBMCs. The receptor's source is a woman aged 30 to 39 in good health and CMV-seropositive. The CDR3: CASTRGVGSYEQYF. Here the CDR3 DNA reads TGTGCCAGCACGAGAGGAGTGGGTTCCTACGAGCAGTACTTC. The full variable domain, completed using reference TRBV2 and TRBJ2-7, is EPEVTQTPSHQVTQMGQEVILRCVPISNHLYFYWYRQILGQKVEFLVSFYNNEISEKSEIFDDQFSVERPDGSNFTLKIRSTKLEDSAMYFCASTRGVGSYEQYFGPGTRLTVT.